Listed below are T cell receptor beta chains from one sample, sequenced in a study of T cells in localized non-small cell lung cancer. Some clones are missing from TCRdb's copy, which holds only in-frame ones; the method was immunoSEQ multiplex PCR. The sample lists around 3,000 clones; about 40% were seen once. The material sequenced was lung tumor tissue, taken before any cancer treatment. Receptors originate from a male donor aged 60 or older with stage I squamous cell lung carcinoma. CDR3s include the opening cysteine and the closing phenylalanine or tryptophan. The D gene is left open where the match is weak. A clone size is listed for some rows: how often the clone was seen (once, few, many), or a class if it is expanded.

TGTGCCAGCTCACCCAACGAGGGCGGCTACACCTTC,CASSPNEGGYTF,-,once,TRBJ1-2,TRBV18
TGTGCCAGCAGCCCTGGAGGGCTTTATAGCAATCAGCCCCAGCATTTT,CASSPGGLYSNQPQHF,-,medium-sized,TRBJ1-5,TRBV11-3
TGTGCCAGCAGGGGGACGGCGACAGGTATCGGGGAGCTGTTTTTT,CASRGTATGIGELFF,-,medium-sized,TRBJ2-2,TRBV6-8
TGTGCCAGCAGCTTTCTAGCGGGACTCTACAATGAGCAGTTCTTC,CASSFLAGLYNEQFF,TRBD2,medium-sized,TRBJ2-1,TRBV11-3
TGTGCCAGCACCAGAGGGCGACAGTACCCATCCTACGAGCAGTACTTC,CASTRGRQYPSYEQYF,-,medium-sized,TRBJ2-7,TRBV6-8
TGTGCCAGTACCTATATACAGGGACCGACCTATGGCTACACCTTC,CASTYIQGPTYGYTF,-,-,TRBJ1-2,TRBV28
TGTGCCAGTATGGGGGGAGGAGCCAAAAACATTCAGTACTTC,CASMGGGAKNIQYF,-,-,TRBJ2-4,TRBV19
TGCGCCAGCAGCTTGGATGTGGTGGTACGCGGCTACACCTTC,CASSLDVVVRGYTF,-,once,TRBJ1-2,TRBV5-1
TGTGCCAGTAGTATAGAGGGCGCCAATGAGCAGTTCTTC,CASSIEGANEQFF,-,few,TRBJ2-1,TRBV19
TGTGCCTGGACAGGACAGGACTATGGCTACACCTTC,CAWTGQDYGYTF,TRBD1,-,TRBJ1-2,TRBV30
TGTGCCTGGGGGGGGAAAATGGAGACCCAGTACTTC,CAWGGKMETQYF,-,-,TRBJ2-5,TRBV30
TGTGCCAGCTCATCCGCAGGGGGCGGCTACAATGAGCAGTTCTTC,CASSSAGGGYNEQFF,TRBD1,-,TRBJ2-1,TRBV18
TGTGCCAGTAGGGCACAGGGGGAGAACACCGGGGAGCTGTTTTTT,CASRAQGENTGELFF,TRBD1,-,TRBJ2-2,TRBV19
TGTGCCAGCAGCCTACCTACTGGGAGGGAGGCCCGGCAGGTACCCGGGGAGCTGTTTTTT,CASSLPTGREARQVPGELFF,TRBD2,-,TRBJ2-2,TRBV9
TGTGCCAGCAGCCGTTCTGCAGCGAACACTGAAGCTTTCTTT,CASSRSAANTEAFF,-,-,TRBJ1-1,TRBV14
TGTGCCAGCAGTTTGGGTGGGGGTCGGTTGAACACTGAAGCTTTCTTT,CASSLGGGRLNTEAFF,-,-,TRBJ1-1,TRBV28
TGTGCCTGGAGTCTCCCACCAGATACGCAGTATTTT,CAWSLPPDTQYF,-,few,TRBJ2-3,TRBV30
TGTGCCAGTGACAGGGCCATCAGCAATCAGCCCCAGCATTTT,CASDRAISNQPQHF,TRBD1,-,TRBJ1-5,TRBV19
TGTGCCTGGAATGTAAGCGGGGGCATGGCTTTCTTT,CAWNVSGGMAFF,-,-,TRBJ1-1,TRBV30
TGTGCCAGCTCACCACGGCTAGCGGGCTACTCCTACAATGAGCAGTTCTTC,CASSPRLAGYSYNEQFF,TRBD2,-,TRBJ2-1,TRBV18
TGTGCCAGCAGTTACAACAGGGCTACTGAAGCTTTCTTT,CASSYNRATEAFF,-,-,TRBJ1-1,TRBV6-7
TGTGCCAGCAGCTTTACTAGCGGGGGTTCCTACGAGCAGTACTTC,CASSFTSGGSYEQYF,TRBD2,-,TRBJ2-7,TRBV11-3